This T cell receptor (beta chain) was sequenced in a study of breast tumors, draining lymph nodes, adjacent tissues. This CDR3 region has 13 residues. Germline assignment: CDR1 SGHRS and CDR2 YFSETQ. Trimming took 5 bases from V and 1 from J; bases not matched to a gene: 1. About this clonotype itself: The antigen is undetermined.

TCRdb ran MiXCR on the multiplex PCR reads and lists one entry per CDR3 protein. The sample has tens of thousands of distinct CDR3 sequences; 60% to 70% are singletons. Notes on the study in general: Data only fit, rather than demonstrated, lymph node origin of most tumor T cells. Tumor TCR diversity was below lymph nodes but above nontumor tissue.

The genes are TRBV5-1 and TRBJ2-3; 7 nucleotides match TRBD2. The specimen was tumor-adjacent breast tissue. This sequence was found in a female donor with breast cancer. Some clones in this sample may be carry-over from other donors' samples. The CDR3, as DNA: TGCGCCAGCAGGGGGAGGGGCACAGATACGCAGTATTTT. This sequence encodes CASRGRGTDTQYF. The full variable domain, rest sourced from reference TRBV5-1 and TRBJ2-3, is KAGVTQTPRYLIKTRGQQVTLSCSPISGHRSVSWYQQTPGQGLQFLFEYFSETQRNKGNFPGRFSGRQFSNSRSEMNVSTLELGDSALYLCASRGRGTDTQYFGPGTRLTVL.